This T cell receptor beta chain was captured in a study of cytomegalovirus exposure and HLA in healthy donors. In the case of this clone: Its matching antigen is unknown.

PCR was performed using 60 Vbeta and 13 Jbeta primers. Here immunoSEQ multiplex PCR was the method, and the copy in TCRdb shows in-frame clones only, minus some. Its table lists 40,000 to 55,000 clones. The study, taken as a whole, reports: In a later analysis, HLA-associated TCR beta chains were more clonally expanded than equally common others. Researchers counted about 150 TCR beta chains as cytomegalovirus-associated.

There are 16 residues in the CDR3. Germline V gene sequence: CDR1 MDHEN, CDR2 SYDVKM. The V segment lost 4 bases and the J segment 9 bases; nucleotides outside the gene matches: 14. The genes are TRBV28 and TRBJ1-5, with TRBD1 identical over 8 bases. The sequencing input was PBMCs. The TCR was taken from a male donor in good health and CMV-seropositive. The CDR3 loop reads CASSWLPVGQGWPQHF. The CDR3 nucleotides read TGTGCCAGCAGTTGGTTACCTGTTGGACAGGGTTGGCCCCAGCATTTT.